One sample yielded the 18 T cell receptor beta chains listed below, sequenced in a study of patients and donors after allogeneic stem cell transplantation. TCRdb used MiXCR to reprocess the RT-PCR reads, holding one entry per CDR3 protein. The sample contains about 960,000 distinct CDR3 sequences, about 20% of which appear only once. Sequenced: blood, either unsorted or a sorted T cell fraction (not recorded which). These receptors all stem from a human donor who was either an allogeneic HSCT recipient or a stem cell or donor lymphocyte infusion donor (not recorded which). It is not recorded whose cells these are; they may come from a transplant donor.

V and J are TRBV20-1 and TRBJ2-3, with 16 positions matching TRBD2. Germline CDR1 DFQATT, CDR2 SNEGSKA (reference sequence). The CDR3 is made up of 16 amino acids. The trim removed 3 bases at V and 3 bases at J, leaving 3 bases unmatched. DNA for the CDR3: TGCAGTGCTAGGGGACTAGCGGGGGGGCAGACAGATACGCAGTATTTT. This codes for CSARGLAGGQTDTQYF.

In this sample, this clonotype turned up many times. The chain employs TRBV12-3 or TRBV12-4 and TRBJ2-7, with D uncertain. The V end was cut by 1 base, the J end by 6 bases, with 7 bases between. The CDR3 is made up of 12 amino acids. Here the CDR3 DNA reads TGTGCCAGCAGTTTAGGAGGTATCGAGCAGTACTTC. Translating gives CASSLGGIEQYF.

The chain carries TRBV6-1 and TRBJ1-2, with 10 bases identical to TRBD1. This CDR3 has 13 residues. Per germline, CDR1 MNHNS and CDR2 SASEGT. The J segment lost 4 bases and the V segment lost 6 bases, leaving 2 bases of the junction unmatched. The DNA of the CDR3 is TGTGCCAGCAGACGGACAGGGGGCTATGGCTACACCTTC. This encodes CASRRTGGYGYTF.

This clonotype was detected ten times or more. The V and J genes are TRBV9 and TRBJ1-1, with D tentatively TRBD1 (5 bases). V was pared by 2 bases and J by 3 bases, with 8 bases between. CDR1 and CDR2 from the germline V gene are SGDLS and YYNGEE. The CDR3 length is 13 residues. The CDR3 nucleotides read TGTGCCAGCAGCGTCCGGGGGGACACTGAAGCTTTCTTT. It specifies CASSVRGDTEAFF. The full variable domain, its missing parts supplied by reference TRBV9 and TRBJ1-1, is DSGVTQTPKHLITATGQRVTLRCSPRSGDLSVYWYQQSLDQGLQFLIQYYNGEERAKGNILERFSAQQFPDLHSELNLSSLELGDSALYFCASSVRGDTEAFFGQGTRLTVV.

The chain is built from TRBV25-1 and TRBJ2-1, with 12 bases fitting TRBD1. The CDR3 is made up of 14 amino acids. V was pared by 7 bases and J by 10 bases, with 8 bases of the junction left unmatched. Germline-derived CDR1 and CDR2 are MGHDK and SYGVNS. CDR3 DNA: TGTGCCAGCATGGGGACAGGGGGCTTTCGCGAGCAGTTCTTC. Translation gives CASMGTGGFREQFF. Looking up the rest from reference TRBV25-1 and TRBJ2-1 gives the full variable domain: EADIYQTPRYLVIGTGKKITLECSQTMGHDKMYWYQQDPGMELHLIHYSYGVNSTEKGDLSSESTVSRIRTEHFPLTLESARPSHTSQYLCASMGTGGFREQFFGPGTRLTVL.

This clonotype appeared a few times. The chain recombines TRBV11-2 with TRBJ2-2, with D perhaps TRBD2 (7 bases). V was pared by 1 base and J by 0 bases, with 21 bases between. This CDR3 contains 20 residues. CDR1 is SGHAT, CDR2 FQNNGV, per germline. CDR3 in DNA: TGTGCCAGCAGCTTAGTGCGGGGGCGAAATAATAACGCGAACACCGGGGAGCTGTTTTTT. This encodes CASSLVRGRNNNANTGELFF.

The CDR3 DNA is TGCAGCGTTGAAGGGGAGTGGGATACGCAGTATTTT. It is translated as CSVEGEWDTQYF. V and J are TRBV29-1 and TRBJ2-3; D is perhaps TRBD2 (5 bases). The CDR3 contains 12 residues. Looked up from germline, CDR1 is SQVTM and CDR2 is ANQGSEA. Trimming shortened V by 1 base and J by 6 bases, and 8 bases separated the two germline ends.

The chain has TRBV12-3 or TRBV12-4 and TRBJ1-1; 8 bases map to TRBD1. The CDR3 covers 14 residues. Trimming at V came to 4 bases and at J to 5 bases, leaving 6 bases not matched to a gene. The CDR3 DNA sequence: TGTGCCAGCAGTTCGGGTGGGACAGGAACTGAAGCTTTCTTT. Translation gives CASSSGGTGTEAFF.

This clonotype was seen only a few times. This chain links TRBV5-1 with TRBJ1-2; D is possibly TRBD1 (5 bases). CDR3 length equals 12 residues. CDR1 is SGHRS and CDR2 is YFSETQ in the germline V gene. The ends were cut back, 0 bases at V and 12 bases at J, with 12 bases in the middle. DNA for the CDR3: TGCGCCAGCAGCTTGGATAGGGGATGGGACACCTTC. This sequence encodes CASSLDRGWDTF.

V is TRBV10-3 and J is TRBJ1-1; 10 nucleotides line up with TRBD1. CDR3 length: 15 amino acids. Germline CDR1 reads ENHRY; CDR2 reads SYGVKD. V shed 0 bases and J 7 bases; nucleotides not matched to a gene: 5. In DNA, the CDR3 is TGTGCCATCAGTGAGTCGAGGGGACAGGGGTTTGAAGCTTTCTTT. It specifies CAISESRGQGFEAFF.

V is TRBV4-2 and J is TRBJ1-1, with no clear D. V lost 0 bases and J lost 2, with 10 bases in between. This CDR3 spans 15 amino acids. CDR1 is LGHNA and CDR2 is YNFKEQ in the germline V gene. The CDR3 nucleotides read TGTGCCAGCAGCCAAGAGACACGGGTAAACACTGAAGCTTTCTTT. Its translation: CASSQETRVNTEAFF.

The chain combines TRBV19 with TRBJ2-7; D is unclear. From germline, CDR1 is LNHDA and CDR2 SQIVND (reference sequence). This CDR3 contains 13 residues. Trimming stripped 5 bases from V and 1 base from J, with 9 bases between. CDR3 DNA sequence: TGTGCCAGTAGTGCGGCAGCTTCCTACGAGCAGTACTTC. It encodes CASSAAASYEQYF.

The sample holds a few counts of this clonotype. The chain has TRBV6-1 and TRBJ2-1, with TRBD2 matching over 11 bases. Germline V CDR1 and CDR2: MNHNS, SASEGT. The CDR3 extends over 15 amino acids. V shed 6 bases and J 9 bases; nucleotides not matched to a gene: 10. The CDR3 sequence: CASRATSGAWGEQFF. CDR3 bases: TGTGCCAGCAGGGCGACTAGCGGGGCCTGGGGTGAGCAGTTCTTC.

The CDR3 sequence is CASSPARGRFGTEAFF. The CDR3 coding sequence is TGCGCCAGCAGCCCAGCCAGGGGGCGGTTTGGCACTGAAGCTTTCTTT. This chain uses TRBV4-3 with TRBJ1-1; 8 nucleotides line up with TRBD1. V was pared by 4 bases and J by 4 bases, with 11 bases of the junction left unmatched. Germline V gives CDR1 LGHNA, CDR2 YSLEER. The CDR3 has 16 residues.

The CDR3 bases are TGTGCCAGCAGCTTGGCCGGCAGGGTGGGCAATCAGCCCCAGCATTTT. This codes for CASSLAGRVGNQPQHF. The chain carries TRBV5-6 and TRBJ1-5; a weak D match, TRBD1 (5 bases). Germline assignment: CDR1 SGHDT and CDR2 YYEEEE. Trimming removed 0 bases from V and 2 bases from J, with 12 bases in between. The CDR3 is 16 residues long.

CDR3 nucleotide sequence: TGTGCCACCAGTGACAGGACAGTCCCGGGGGGAGAGACCCAGTACTTC. Protein sequence: CATSDRTVPGGETQYF. The chain couples TRBV24-1 to TRBJ2-5; weak D call: TRBD2 (7 bases). The V gene lost 4 bases and the J gene lost 4 bases, with 18 bases spanning the gap. From germline, CDR1 is KGHDR and CDR2 SFDVKD. This CDR3 spans 16 amino acids.

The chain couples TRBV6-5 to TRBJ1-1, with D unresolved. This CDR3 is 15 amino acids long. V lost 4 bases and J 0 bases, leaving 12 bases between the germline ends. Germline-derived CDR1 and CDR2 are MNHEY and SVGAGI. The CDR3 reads CASSSPRPMNTEAFF. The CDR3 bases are TGTGCCAGCAGTTCTCCGCGGCCAATGAACACTGAAGCTTTCTTT.

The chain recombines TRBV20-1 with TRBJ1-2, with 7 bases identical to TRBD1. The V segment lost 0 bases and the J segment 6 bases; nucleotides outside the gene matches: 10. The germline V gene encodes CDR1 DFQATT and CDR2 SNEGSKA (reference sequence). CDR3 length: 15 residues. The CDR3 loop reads CSAREFQGEDDGYTF. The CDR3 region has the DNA TGCAGTGCTAGAGAGTTCCAGGGGGAAGACGATGGCTACACCTTC.